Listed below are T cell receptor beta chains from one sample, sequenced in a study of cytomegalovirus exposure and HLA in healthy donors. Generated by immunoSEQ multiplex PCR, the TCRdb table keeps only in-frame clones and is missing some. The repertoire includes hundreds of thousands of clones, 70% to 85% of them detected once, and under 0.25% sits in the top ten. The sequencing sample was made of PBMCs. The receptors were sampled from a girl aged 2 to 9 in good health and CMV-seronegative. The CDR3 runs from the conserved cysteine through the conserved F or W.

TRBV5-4,CASSSPGTGGFRDYGYTF
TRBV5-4,CASSPSADTQYF
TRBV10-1,CASSDTPGKWSYEQYF
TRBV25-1,CASTQGGGLAQYF
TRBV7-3,CASSLTRSETQYF
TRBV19,CASSMFGSPQGDEKLFF
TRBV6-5,CASRPQGVNIQYF
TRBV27,CASSLAGVSSYEQYF
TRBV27,CASSPTGNEQFF
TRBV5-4,CASSLRGGTDTQYF
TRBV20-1,CSAISGRLGFF
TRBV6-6,CASSIEGARDTEAFF
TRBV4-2,CASSQVPISGGSLILNEQFF
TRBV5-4,CASSLGGEGQPQHF
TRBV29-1,CSVTKQADTQYF
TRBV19,CASSKRGGLLPEQFF
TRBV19,CASSTFLREAILRYNEQFF
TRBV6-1,CASSDSTAFF
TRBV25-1,CASRPAGRIYGYTF
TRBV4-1,CASSQKDREGKLFF
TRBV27,CASSPQTGQISTDTQYF
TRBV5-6,CASSSPRHRVKYNSPLHF
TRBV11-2,CASSSLAGDYEQYF
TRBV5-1,CASSLSTSTDTQYF
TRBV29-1,CSARIPGQGAREQYF
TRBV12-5,CASGEQGTDINQPQHF
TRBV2,CASSAMLGRGHGYTF
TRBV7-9,CASSLPSGAHERTQYF
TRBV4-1,CASSPQPGTGNTGELFF
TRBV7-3,CASGPHGGANTGELFF
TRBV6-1,CASRIILDSYEQYF
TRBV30,CAWNGQANVLTF
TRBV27,CASSFQQGYEQYF
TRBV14,CASSQGVNVGYTF
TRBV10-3,CATGGTGGGNTIYF
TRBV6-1,CASSDGAGGSYEQYF
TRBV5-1,CASRPVAGNTGELFF